This T cell receptor beta chain is from a study of cytomegalovirus exposure and HLA in healthy donors. Amplification used 60 Vbeta primers and 13 Jbeta primers. The repertoire was sequenced with immunoSEQ multiplex PCR; TCRdb's copy has only in-frame clones and lacks some. The repertoire includes about 110,000 clones, roughly 75% of them detected once, and 2% to 2.5% sits in the top ten. Points on this clone: Its target is unknown.

Germline-derived CDR1 and CDR2 are SNHLY and FYNNEI. V gave up 1 base and J gave up 8 bases, with 14 bases separating them. This CDR3 is built from 14 residues. Study-level findings and limits: In the analysis, some V segments, TRBV6-2 and TRBV6-3 included, were excluded as indistinguishable. Most TCR beta V segments were productive about 90% or about 30% of the time in an earlier analysis.

The receptor comes from a man aged 40-49 years in good health and CMV-seronegative. The sequenced sample consisted of PBMCs. The rearrangement joins TRBV2 to TRBJ1-2; D might be TRBD1 (5 bases). In DNA, the CDR3 is TGTGCCAGCAGTGAAGTTCTCAGGGCGGGGGGCTACACCTTC. This sequence encodes CASSEVLRAGGYTF.